A single sample is the source of the 8 T cell receptor beta chains below, sequenced in a study of blood T cell repertoires in COVID-19. Method: immunoSEQ multiplex PCR; TCRdb's copy keeps in-frame clones and lacks some. The sample includes tens of thousands of clones, roughly 84% of them seen just once. The sample comprised peripheral blood. These TCRs come from a man in his fifties with COVID-19, enrolled during active disease.

The V gene is TRBV6-1, the J gene TRBJ2-1; TRBD2 matches at 11 bases. J gave up 4 bases and V 4 bases, and 6 bases lay outside the gene matches. There are 16 residues in the CDR3. Germline V gene lookup returns CDR1 MNHNS and CDR2 SASEGT. The CDR3 nucleotides read TGTGCCAGCAGTGGGCGGACTAGCGGGTCTTACAATGAGCAGTTCTTC. Translation: CASSGRTSGSYNEQFF.

This sequence joins TRBV7-9 and TRBJ1-1; weak D call: TRBD1 (5 bases). Germline CDR1 and CDR2: SEHNR and FQNEAQ (reference sequence). The CDR3 has 14 amino acids. The V gene lost 5 bases and the J gene lost 6 bases, with 16 bases spanning the gap. CDR3 DNA sequence: TGTGCCAGCAGCCAGTTAGTAGGGGCAGCTGAAGCTTTCTTT. Protein product: CASSQLVGAAEAFF.

The V and J genes are TRBV24-1 and TRBJ2-1, with TRBD2 matching 14 bases. Germline V gives CDR1 KGHDR, CDR2 SFDVKD. The CDR3 contains 20 residues. The junction had 18 bases not matched to a gene; V was cut back by 4 bases and J by 8 bases. The CDR3 protein is CATSDVGLAGGPGRIDEQFF. The DNA for the CDR3 is TGTGCCACCAGTGACGTCGGACTAGCGGGGGGACCCGGGAGAATTGATGAGCAGTTCTTC.

The chain joins TRBV4-2 to TRBJ1-1; the match to TRBD1 covers 8 bases. Germline V gene data show CDR1 as LGHNA and CDR2 as YNFKEQ. V lost 4 bases, J lost 1 base, and 2 bases stayed unmatched. The CDR3 has 14 amino acids. CDR3 DNA sequence: TGTGCCAGCAGCCGCGGACAGGGGAACACTGAAGCTTTCTTT. It codes for CASSRGQGNTEAFF.

This clone was counted once. This chain joins TRBV24-1 and TRBJ1-5; 7 bases fit TRBD1. The CDR3 is 12 amino acids. CDR1 is KGHDR and CDR2 is SFDVKD in the germline V gene. V shed 5 bases and J 7 bases; nucleotides not matched to a gene: 1. As DNA, the CDR3 is TGTGCCACCAGTGCAGGGGGGCAGCCCCAGCATTTT. Amino acid sequence: CATSAGGQPQHF.

The rearrangement uses TRBV19 and TRBJ2-3; maybe TRBD2 (5 bases). The V gene lost 5 bases and the J gene lost 2 bases, with 20 bases spanning the gap. CDR1 and CDR2 from the germline V gene are LNHDA and SQIVND (reference sequence). The CDR3 has 17 amino acids. CDR3 nucleotide sequence: TGTGCCAGTAGTTCGGTCTTGGGTAGCGCCTTCACAGATACGCAGTATTTT. Its protein is CASSSVLGSAFTDTQYF.

The count of this clone is one. This chain connects TRBV4-3 to TRBJ1-2, with TRBD1 identical over 7 bases. Losses at the gene ends were 2 bases for V and 5 bases for J; bases not matched to a gene: 8. The CDR3 extends over 15 amino acids. Germline V gene lookup returns CDR1 LGHNA and CDR2 YSLEER. The CDR3 nucleotides are TGCGCCAGCAGCCAAAGAGAGGGGGCGAGGTATGGCTACACCTTC. As protein: CASSQREGARYGYTF.

This clone was detected only a few times. Other DNA variants within this sample encode the same CDR3. This sequence joins TRBV5-1 and TRBJ1-1, with D unresolved. Trimming cost V 0 bases and J 1 base, with 4 bases left between them. The CDR3 runs to 13 residues. Germline loops: CDR1 SGHRS, CDR2 YFSETQ. The CDR3 nucleotides are TGCGCCAGCAGCTTGGGCGGGAACACTGAAGCTTTCTTT. Amino acid sequence: CASSLGGNTEAFF.